This T cell receptor (beta chain) is from a study of molecular identifiers for immune sequencing clone quantification. TCRdb ran MiXCR on the PCR reads and lists one entry per CDR3 protein. The table records more than 450,000 distinct CDR3 sequences, around 23% of them present only once. Germline CDR1 MNHEY, CDR2 SVGAGI. The CDR3 is 15 residues long. The trim removed 5 bases at V and 4 bases at J, leaving 6 bases unmatched. This clonotype was found many times. The source is a human donor in good health. Some libraries in this study had Jurkat cell RNA spiked in. This rearrangement joins TRBV6-5 to TRBJ2-3, with 10 bases that match TRBD1. Material: naive CD8+ T cells from blood, with Jurkat cell RNA spiked in. Subset indicated: FACS-sorted CD8+CD4-CCR7+CD45RA+ naive T cells. This CDR3 reads CASSPRDRGPDTQYF. DNA of the CDR3: TGTGCCAGCAGTCCCCGGGACAGGGGCCCAGATACGCAGTATTTT.